A single sample gave rise to the 25 T cell receptor beta chains below, sequenced in a study of PD-1 blockade in classical Hodgkin lymphoma. Repertoires were generated with immunoSEQ multiplex PCR, while TCRdb's copy carries only in-frame clones and drops some. This table has under 35,000 clones, about 88% appearing once. Time point reported: newly diagnosed, previously untreated cHL patient sample. From thawed PBMCs, CD4+ T cells were purified using magnetic negative selection. Source material: CD4+ T cells from blood. The origin of the receptors is a human donor with classical Hodgkin lymphoma.

This clone was observed a handful of times. The V gene is TRBV27, the J gene TRBJ1-3; 7 bases match TRBD1. Germline values: CDR1 MNHEY, CDR2 SMNVEV (reference sequence). This CDR3 comprises 16 residues. V lost 6 bases to trimming and J lost 3 bases; unmatched junction nucleotides: 11. This CDR3 is CASSRQGPWFGNTIYF. The CDR3 nucleotides are TGTGCCAGCAGCCGACAGGGCCCTTGGTTTGGAAACACCATATATTTT.

V usage is TRBV9 and J usage is TRBJ1-5, with TRBD1 matching over 8 bases. From germline, CDR1 is SGDLS and CDR2 YYNGEE. The CDR3 is 14 residues long. V lost 3 bases to trimming and J lost 6 bases; unmatched junction nucleotides: 5. The CDR3 loop is CASSEQGAGQPQHF. The DNA for the CDR3 is TGTGCCAGCAGCGAGCAGGGGGCTGGTCAGCCCCAGCATTTT.

This chain joins TRBV27 and TRBJ2-1; 11 bases match TRBD2. The CDR3 loop spans 14 amino acids. V lost 10 bases to trimming and J lost 6 bases; unmatched junction nucleotides: 8. Looked up from germline, CDR1 is MNHEY and CDR2 is SMNVEV (reference sequence). The CDR3 DNA reads as TGTGCCACCTCACTAGCGGGAGTCGGCAATGAGCAGTTCTTC. Protein product: CATSLAGVGNEQFF.

V and J are TRBV28 and TRBJ1-5; D not certain. Trimming shortened V by 7 bases and J by 0 bases, and 13 bases separated the two germline ends. Germline V gene sequence: CDR1 MDHEN, CDR2 SYDVKM. This CDR3 contains 15 residues. The CDR3 is CASNTRGYSNQPQHF. The CDR3 bases are TGTGCCAGCAACACACGGGGTTATAGCAATCAGCCCCAGCATTTT.

The chain combines TRBV4-1 with TRBJ2-1; 13 bases are shared with TRBD2. Losses at the gene ends were 3 bases for V and 0 bases for J; bases not matched to a gene: 8. CDR3 size: 19 residues. The V gene's germline CDR1 is MGHRA and CDR2 YSYEKL. CDR3 sequence: CASSQSGLAGWSSYNEQFF. The CDR3 DNA reads as TGCGCCAGCAGCCAGTCGGGACTAGCGGGATGGAGCTCCTACAATGAGCAGTTCTTC.

The genes are TRBV6-5 and TRBJ1-3, with 7 bases lining up with TRBD1. V was clipped by 5 bases and J by 4 bases; unmatched bases: 5. This CDR3 has 14 residues. Germline V gives CDR1 MNHEY, CDR2 SVGAGI. As DNA, the CDR3 is TGTGCCAGCAGTGTCGGGACAGAGGGAAACACCATATATTTT. It translates to CASSVGTEGNTIYF.

This clone was observed a handful of times. This chain uses TRBV28 with TRBJ1-2; tentative D call: TRBD1 (5 bases). With 8 bases removed from V and 8 bases from J, the gap between germline ends came to 12 bases. Germline V lookup: CDR1 MDHEN, CDR2 SYDVKM. The CDR3 has 11 residues. The CDR3 nucleotides are TGTGCCAGCGGCAGGGTGTACGGCTACACCTTC. The encoded protein is CASGRVYGYTF.

The V gene is TRBV5-1, the J gene TRBJ2-3; D perhaps matches TRBD1 (6 bases). The CDR3 extends over 13 amino acids. Germline V gene sequence: CDR1 SGHRS, CDR2 YFSETQ. Trimming left V 6 bases short and J 4 bases short, with 12 bases between. Written as DNA, the CDR3 is TGCGCCAGCATCCTAGAGGGGGCAGATACGCAGTATTTT. Translating it yields CASILEGADTQYF.

A few counts support this clone. V usage is TRBV5-1 and J usage is TRBJ1-2; 10 bases are a match to TRBD1. V shed 7 bases and J 6 bases; nucleotides not matched to a gene: 6. Germline CDR1 is SGHRS and CDR2 is YFSETQ. The CDR3 has 13 residues. CDR3 DNA sequence: TGCGCCAGCTTCTCGGGACAGGGGAATGGCTACACCTTC. Protein product: CASFSGQGNGYTF.

The V call is TRBV28, the J call TRBJ1-1; D not certain. Trimming shortened V by 3 bases and J by 5 bases, and 10 bases separated the two germline ends. Looked up from germline, CDR1 is MDHEN and CDR2 is SYDVKM. The CDR3 loop spans 13 amino acids. Here the CDR3 reads CASSLPPNTEAFF. Written as DNA, the CDR3 is TGTGCCAGCAGTTTGCCCCCGAATACTGAAGCTTTCTTT.

The chain combines TRBV11-2 with TRBJ1-1; D perhaps matches TRBD1 (5 bases). Deletions cut 1 base from V and 5 bases from J, with 11 bases between. The CDR3 is made up of 14 amino acids. Germline V gene lookup returns CDR1 SGHAT and CDR2 FQNNGV. The CDR3 DNA reads as TGTGCCAGCAGCTTAGGGGGGGTAGGGACTGAAGCTTTCTTT. It codes for CASSLGGVGTEAFF. Complete variable domain (other parts from reference TRBV11-2 and TRBJ1-1): EAGVAQSPRYKIIEKRQSVAFWCNPISGHATLYWYQQILGQGPKLLIQFQNNGVVDDSQLPKDRFSAERLKGVDSTLKIQPAKLEDSAVYLCASSLGGVGTEAFFGQGTRLTVV.

The chain combines TRBV19 with TRBJ2-1, with 11 bases fitting TRBD2. Trimming took 4 bases from V and 8 from J; bases not matched to a gene: 7. The CDR3 totals 15 residues. CDR1 LNHDA and CDR2 SQIVND come from the germline V gene (reference sequence). CDR3 residues: CASSTLAGGPHEQFF. In DNA, the CDR3 is TGTGCCAGTAGTACGTTAGCGGGAGGGCCGCATGAGCAGTTCTTC.

The chain has TRBV27 and TRBJ2-1; D is possibly TRBD2 (5 bases). The germline gives CDR1 MNHEY, CDR2 SMNVEV (reference sequence). Deletions cut 6 bases from V and 0 bases from J, with 12 bases between. This CDR3 has 15 amino acids. The CDR3 DNA follows: TGTGCCAGCAGCCCAGGAGGAGGCTCCTACAATGAGCAGTTCTTC. This gives the protein CASSPGGGSYNEQFF.

The rearrangement joins TRBV14 to TRBJ2-7; no reliable D call. This CDR3 has 14 residues. Trimming stripped 4 bases from V and 4 bases from J, with 14 bases between. Germline V gene sequence: CDR1 SGHDN, CDR2 FVKESK. CDR3 nucleotide sequence: TGTGCCAGCAGCCGGACGTCTGTTTTGTACGAGCAGTACTTC. It codes for CASSRTSVLYEQYF.

CDR3 region: CASSLEPTGELFF. CDR3 sequence (DNA): TGCGCCAGCAGCTTGGAACCCACCGGGGAGCTGTTTTTT. V gene TRBV5-1 combines with J gene TRBJ2-2, with no clear D. The CDR3 totals 13 residues. CDR1 is SGHRS, CDR2 YFSETQ, per germline. The ends were cut back, 0 bases at V and 4 bases at J, with 4 bases in the middle.

This chain uses TRBV27 with TRBJ1-5, with 7 nucleotides matching TRBD1. In germline, CDR1 is MNHEY, CDR2 SMNVEV (reference sequence). V trimming: 4 bases; J trimming: 4 bases; junction bases outside the gene matches: 7. CDR3 size: 15 residues. The CDR3 here is CASSSDRDVNQPQHF. DNA of the CDR3: TGTGCCAGCAGTTCTGACAGGGATGTGAATCAGCCCCAGCATTTT.

V is TRBV11-3 and J is TRBJ2-5; D ambiguous. Germline loops: CDR1 SGHNT, CDR2 YENEEA. Deletions cut 7 bases from V and 5 bases from J, with 14 bases between. The CDR3 contains 13 residues. CDR3 nucleotides: TGTGCCAGCACCCCGCCCACCGGGGAGACCCAGTACTTC. As protein: CASTPPTGETQYF.

V and J are TRBV5-8 and TRBJ1-5, with D perhaps matching TRBD1 (5 bases). CDR1 is SGHTS, CDR2 YDEGEE, per germline. The CDR3 consists of 16 residues. Deletions cut 4 bases from V and 0 bases from J, with 14 bases between. The CDR3 nucleotides read TGTGCCAGCAGCAGAGGGACGCAAAATAGCAATCAGCCCCAGCATTTT. It codes for CASSRGTQNSNQPQHF.

The genes are TRBV6-5 and TRBJ1-5; perhaps TRBD1 as D (5 bases). The CDR3 length is 14 residues. Trimming took 2 bases from V and 4 from J, leaving 9 bases between them. CDR1 and CDR2 from the germline V gene are MNHEY and SVGAGI. CDR3 sequence (DNA): TGTGCCAGCAGTTACGTCCCAGGGAATCAGCCCCAGCATTTT. Translating it yields CASSYVPGNQPQHF.

The chain links TRBV9 to TRBJ2-7; TRBD2 is a possible D gene (6 bases). The CDR3 length is 13 residues. Trimming shortened V by 4 bases and J by 0 bases, and 8 bases separated the two germline ends. The germline V gene encodes CDR1 SGDLS and CDR2 YYNGEE. The CDR3 loop is CASSRGASYEQYF. As DNA, the CDR3 is TGTGCCAGCAGCCGCGGGGCCTCCTACGAGCAGTACTTC. Full variable domain (rest looked up from reference TRBV9 and TRBJ2-7): DSGVTQTPKHLITATGQRVTLRCSPRSGDLSVYWYQQSLDQGLQFLIQYYNGEERAKGNILERFSAQQFPDLHSELNLSSLELGDSALYFCASSRGASYEQYFGPGTRLTVT.

This CDR3 is CASSLGLSTPYEQYF. Here the CDR3 DNA reads TGTGCCAGCAGCTTAGGGCTGTCCACTCCCTACGAGCAGTACTTC. The chain combines TRBV7-9 with TRBJ2-7; no reliable D call. CDR3 length: 15 amino acids. Germline-derived CDR1 and CDR2 are SEHNR and FQNEAQ (reference sequence). Trimming stripped 1 base from V and 2 bases from J, with 12 bases between.

Written as DNA, the CDR3 is TGTGCCGGCCGGGGTACACGCGAAGCGGGGGAGTTCAATGAGCAGTTCTTC. Protein sequence: CAGRGTREAGEFNEQFF. The chain carries TRBV30 and TRBJ2-1, with 8 nucleotides matching TRBD2. The CDR3 is made up of 17 amino acids. V gave up 8 bases and J gave up 6 bases; unmatched junction bases: 21. Germline lookup yields CDR1 GTSNPN and CDR2 SVGIG (reference sequence).

J is TRBJ1-2 and V is TRBV28, with D unclear. V was cut by 2 bases and J by 7 bases, with 14 bases left in between. Germline values: CDR1 MDHEN, CDR2 SYDVKM. This CDR3 contains 14 residues. CDR3 amino acids: CASSLVERSGGYTF. CDR3 nucleotide sequence: TGTGCCAGCAGTTTAGTCGAGAGATCCGGTGGCTACACCTTC.

The chain uses TRBV28 and TRBJ2-7, with TRBD1 matching 7 bases. V shed 10 bases and J 7 bases; nucleotides not matched to a gene: 16. The CDR3 sequence is 14 residues long. CDR1 is MDHEN, CDR2 SYDVKM, per germline. The CDR3 bases are TGTGCCATCCAACTCGCGGACAGGATAAGGGAGCAGTACTTC. Residues: CAIQLADRIREQYF.

CDR3 loop: CASSGGTSGRGNEQFF. The CDR3 bases are TGTGCCAGCAGTGGGGGGACTAGCGGGAGAGGTAATGAGCAGTTCTTC. This chain connects TRBV2 to TRBJ2-1; 14 bases align to TRBD2. Trimming at V came to 4 bases and at J to 7 bases, leaving 6 bases not matched to a gene. The CDR3 sequence is 16 residues long. Per germline, CDR1 SNHLY and CDR2 FYNNEI.